Listed below are T cell receptor beta chains from one sample, sequenced in a study of blood T cell repertoires in COVID-19. Produced via immunoSEQ multiplex PCR; TCRdb's table is partial and in-frame only. Counted here are about 270,000 clones, roughly nine tenths occurring once; the ten biggest clones make up 4%. Sequenced sample: peripheral blood. Source of these receptors: a man aged 60-69 years who had recovered from COVID-19. CDR3s include the opening cysteine and the closing phenylalanine or tryptophan. Fields, in order: V gene, J gene, D gene, clone size, CDR3 DNA, CDR3 protein. A D gene is named only where the DNA matches it firmly. Expanded clones get a size class; other rows say once, few or many, or leave the size out.

TRBV3-1/TRBV3-2,TRBJ2-7,TRBD2,.,TGTGCCAGCAGCCCACGACTAGCGGGGGGGCCCTACGAGCAGTACTTC,CASSPRLAGGPYEQYF
TRBV13,TRBJ1-2,TRBD1,.,TGTGCCAGCAGCTTGACCGCGACAGGGGAGTTCTATGGCTACACCTTC,CASSLTATGEFYGYTF
TRBV2,TRBJ1-6,.,.,TGTGCCAGCAGGGGGCAAAGCTCCTATAATTCACCCCTCCACTTT,CASRGQSSYNSPLHF
TRBV11-2,TRBJ2-3,.,.,TGTGCCAGCAGCTTACCAGGACAGTCCCCCACGAATACGCAGTATTTT,CASSLPGQSPTNTQYF
TRBV11-2,TRBJ1-5,TRBD1,.,TGTGCCAGCAGCTTAGGACAGGGAAGAAATCAGCCCCAGCATTTT,CASSLGQGRNQPQHF
TRBV9,TRBJ1-3,TRBD1,.,TGTGCCAGACTACCCCCAGGGGGCGATGGAAACACCATATATTTT,CARLPPGGDGNTIYF
TRBV5-1,TRBJ2-2,.,.,TGCGCCAGCAGTTCTGTCGCCCGCACGGCCGGGGAGCTGTTTTTT,CASSSVARTAGELFF
TRBV4-1,TRBJ2-1,.,.,TGCGCCAGCAGCCAAGTCAGTCCCGGGGATGAGCAGTTCTTC,CASSQVSPGDEQFF
TRBV6-5,TRBJ2-1,.,.,TGTGCCAGCAGTCCCCGTGCAGGGAACAATGAGCAGTTCTTC,CASSPRAGNNEQFF
TRBV10-1,TRBJ1-5,TRBD1,once,TGCGCCAGCAGTGAGGTCCCCGGGACAGAGGCCGGCAATCAGCCCCAGCATTTT,CASSEVPGTEAGNQPQHF
TRBV9,TRBJ2-1,TRBD2,.,TGTGCCAGCAGCGTAGATAGCGGGGTCTACAATGAGCAGTTCTTC,CASSVDSGVYNEQFF
TRBV20-1,TRBJ1-5,TRBD1,few,TGCAGTGCCCAGGGGGATCAGCCCCAGCATTTT,CSAQGDQPQHF
TRBV11-2,TRBJ1-2,.,.,TGTGCCAGCACCCCGGGGGGATCTGGCTACACCTTC,CASTPGGSGYTF
TRBV27,TRBJ1-2,TRBD1,.,TGTGCCAGCAGGATAACAGGGGGCCCTACCCCTTATGGCTACACCTTC,CASRITGGPTPYGYTF
TRBV3-1/TRBV3-2,TRBJ2-7,TRBD1,.,TGTGCCAGCAGCTCCCCGGACAGGGGTTTGTACGAGCAGTACTTC,CASSSPDRGLYEQYF
TRBV12-3/TRBV12-4,TRBJ1-5,TRBD1,.,TGTGCCAGCAGAGACAGGGTCCTGGGGCCCCAGCATTTT,CASRDRVLGPQHF
TRBV12-3/TRBV12-4,TRBJ1-3,.,.,TGTGCCAGCACGGGGTTCGGAAACACCATATATTTT,CASTGFGNTIYF
TRBV5-1,TRBJ2-1,.,.,TGCGCCAGCAGCTTGGTCCAGGGGGAGGCCAATGAGCAGTTCTTC,CASSLVQGEANEQFF
TRBV19,TRBJ1-1,TRBD1,.,TGTGCCAGTACCGGACAGGGGGCGAACACTGAAGCTTTCTTT,CASTGQGANTEAFF
TRBV18,TRBJ2-3,.,.,TGTGCCAGCTCACCTCTCCTAGGTAGCAGCTCTGGCACAGATACGCAGTATTTT,CASSPLLGSSSGTDTQYF
TRBV7-9,TRBJ1-2,TRBD1,.,TGTGCCAGCAGCGGAGGGACAGGAGCAACCTGGGAGTATGGCTACACCTTC,CASSGGTGATWEYGYTF